This T cell receptor beta chain emerged from a study of Ad26.COV2.S vaccination and SARS-CoV-2 variants. Stated treatment: over 15 received Ad26.COV2.S at low or high dose, single or two shots; roughly five received placebo; per-sample allocation not given. Sampling occurred on day 63 after the first vaccine or placebo injection. Clones were sequenced by immunoSEQ multiplex PCR, and TCRdb holds only the in-frame ones, with some missing. In the table there are 300,000 to 450,000 clones, around 84% of which are singletons. The CDR3 is 15 amino acids. Trimming stripped 0 bases from V and 3 bases from J, with 11 bases between. Germline V gene sequence: CDR1 SGDLS, CDR2 YYNGEE.

This receptor was obtained from a person aged 18-65 years who received the Ad26.COV2.S COVID-19 vaccine or a placebo. The chain is built from TRBV9 and TRBJ2-3; D call uncertain. The sequenced sample was peripheral blood, obtained in a trial of Ad26.COV2.S vaccine versus placebo. The CDR3 loop reads CASSVGRSLTDTQYF. The CDR3, as DNA: TGTGCCAGCAGCGTAGGCAGGAGTCTAACAGATACGCAGTATTTT.